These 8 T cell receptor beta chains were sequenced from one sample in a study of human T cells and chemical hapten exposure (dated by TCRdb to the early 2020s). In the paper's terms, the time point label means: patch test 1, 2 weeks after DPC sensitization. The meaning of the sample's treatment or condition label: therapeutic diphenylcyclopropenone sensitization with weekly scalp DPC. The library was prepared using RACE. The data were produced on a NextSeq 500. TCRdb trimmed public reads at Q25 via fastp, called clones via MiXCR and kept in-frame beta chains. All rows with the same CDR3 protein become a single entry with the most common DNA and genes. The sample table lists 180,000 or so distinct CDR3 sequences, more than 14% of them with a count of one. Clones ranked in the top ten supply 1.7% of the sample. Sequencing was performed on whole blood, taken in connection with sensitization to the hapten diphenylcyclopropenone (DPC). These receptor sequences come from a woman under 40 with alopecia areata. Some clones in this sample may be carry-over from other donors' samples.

The DNA for the CDR3 is TGTGCCAGCGACGGTCAGCATTTT. Residues: CASDGQHF. The chain uses TRBV28 and TRBJ1-5, with unresolved D. CDR1 and CDR2 from the germline V gene are MDHEN and SYDVKM. This CDR3 region has 8 residues. V was cut by 8 bases and J by 13 bases, with 6 bases left in between.

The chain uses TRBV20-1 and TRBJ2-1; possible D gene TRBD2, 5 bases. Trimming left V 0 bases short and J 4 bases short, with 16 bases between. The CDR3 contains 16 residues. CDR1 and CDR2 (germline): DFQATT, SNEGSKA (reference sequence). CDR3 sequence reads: CSARDSRGTNYNEQFF. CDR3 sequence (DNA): TGCAGTGCTAGAGATAGTCGGGGTACAAATTACAATGAGCAGTTCTTC.

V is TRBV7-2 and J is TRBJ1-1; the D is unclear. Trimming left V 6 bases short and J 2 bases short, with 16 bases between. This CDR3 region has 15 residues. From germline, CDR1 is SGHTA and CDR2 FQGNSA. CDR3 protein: CASRRETTLNTEAFF. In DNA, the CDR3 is TGTGCCAGCAGGCGGGAGACAACCCTTAACACTGAAGCTTTCTTT.

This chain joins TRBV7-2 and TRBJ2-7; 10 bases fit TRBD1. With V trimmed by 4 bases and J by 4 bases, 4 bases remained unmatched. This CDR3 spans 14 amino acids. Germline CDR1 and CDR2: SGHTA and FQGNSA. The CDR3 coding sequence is TGTGCCAGCAGCTCCTGGGACAGGGGATACGAGCAGTACTTC. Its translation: CASSSWDRGYEQYF.

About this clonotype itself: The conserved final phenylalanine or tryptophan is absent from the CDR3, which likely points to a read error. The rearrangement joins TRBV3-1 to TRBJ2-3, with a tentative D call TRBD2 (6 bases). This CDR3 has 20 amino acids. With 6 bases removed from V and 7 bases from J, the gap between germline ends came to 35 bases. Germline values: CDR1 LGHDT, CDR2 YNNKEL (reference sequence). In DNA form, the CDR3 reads TGTGCCAGCAGTCGTATTCTTCGGGACTCCGAATACTCCCGCATCAATACGCAGTATTTA. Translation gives CASSRILRDSEYSRINTQYL.

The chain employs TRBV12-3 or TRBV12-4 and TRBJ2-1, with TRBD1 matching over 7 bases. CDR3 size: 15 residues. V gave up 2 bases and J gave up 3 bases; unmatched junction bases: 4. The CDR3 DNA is TGTGCCAGCAGTTTACCGGGACAGCTCTACAATGAGCAGTTCTTC. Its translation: CASSLPGQLYNEQFF.

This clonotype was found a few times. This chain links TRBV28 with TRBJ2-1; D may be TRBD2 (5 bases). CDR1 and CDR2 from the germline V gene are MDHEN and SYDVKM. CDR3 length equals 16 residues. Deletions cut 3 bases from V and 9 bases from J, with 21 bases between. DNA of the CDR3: TGTGCCAGCAGTTTTAGCTGGACCGGAGGCGTAGGTGAGCAGTTCTTC. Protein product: CASSFSWTGGVGEQFF.

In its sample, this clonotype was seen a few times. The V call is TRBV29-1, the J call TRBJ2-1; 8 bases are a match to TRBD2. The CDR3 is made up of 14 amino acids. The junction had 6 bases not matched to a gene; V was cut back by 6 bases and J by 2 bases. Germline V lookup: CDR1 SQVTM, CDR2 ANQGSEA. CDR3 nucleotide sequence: TGCAGCGTCAAAACTAGCGGCACCTACAATGAGCAGTTCTTC. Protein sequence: CSVKTSGTYNEQFF.